Below are 21 T cell receptor beta chains sequenced from a single sample in a study of cytomegalovirus exposure and HLA in healthy donors. Primers for the PCR totalled 60 Vbeta and 13 Jbeta. TCRdb's copy holds only in-frame clones and misses some; the assay was immunoSEQ multiplex PCR. This table has 95,000 to 150,000 clones, around 73% appearing once. The sequenced sample was PBMCs. The source of these receptors is a man aged 25 to 40 in good health and CMV-seropositive.

The chain links TRBV23-1 to TRBJ2-7, with TRBD1 matching over 7 bases. TRBV23-1 qualifies as an ORF whose function is uncertain. V gave up 6 bases and J gave up 4 bases; unmatched junction bases: 12. This CDR3 region has 15 residues. The CDR3 here is CASSPRQGWAYEQYF. The CDR3 DNA follows: TGCGCCAGCAGCCCCCGACAGGGATGGGCGTACGAGCAGTACTTC.

The rearrangement links TRBV11-2 to TRBJ2-7, with 9 positions matching TRBD1. Germline V gene lookup returns CDR1 SGHAT and CDR2 FQNNGV. V was clipped by 3 bases and J by 6 bases; unmatched bases: 9. CDR3 size: 15 residues. CDR3 amino acids: CASSLGWTGVPEQYF. The CDR3 nucleotides read TGTGCCAGCAGCTTGGGGTGGACAGGGGTACCCGAGCAGTACTTC.

The rearrangement uses TRBV5-4 and TRBJ2-5; 13 bases fit TRBD2. Germline CDR1 is SGHNT and CDR2 is YYREEE (reference sequence). This CDR3 is 16 amino acids long. Germline trimming cut 4 bases from V and 7 bases from J; bases unmatched to any gene: 10. The CDR3 loop reads CASSKKGLAGPRTQYF. In DNA form, the CDR3 reads TGTGCCAGCAGCAAGAAGGGACTAGCGGGACCGAGGACCCAGTACTTC.

This clone was detected a few times. The gene calls are TRBV4-2 and TRBJ2-1; a possible D gene is TRBD2 (6 bases). This CDR3 comprises 18 residues. Trimming shortened V by 0 bases and J by 0 bases, and 15 bases separated the two germline ends. Germline CDR1 reads LGHNA; CDR2 reads YNFKEQ. CDR3 sequence: CASSQDSPGTSSYNEQFF. CDR3 nucleotide sequence: TGTGCCAGCAGCCAAGATTCCCCCGGGACTTCCTCCTACAATGAGCAGTTCTTC.

This sequence joins TRBV5-1 and TRBJ2-3; D perhaps matches TRBD2 (5 bases). Germline V gene sequence: CDR1 SGHRS, CDR2 YFSETQ. V was clipped by 2 bases and J by 2 bases, with 9 bases between them. This CDR3 comprises 14 residues. In DNA form, the CDR3 reads TGCGCCAGCAGCTTTAGCGAAACCACAGATACGCAGTATTTT. The encoded protein is CASSFSETTDTQYF.

This clone showed up just once. CDR3 sequence: CASSASASGRELDGELFF. CDR3 nucleotides: TGTGCCAGCAGCGCCTCCGCTAGCGGGAGGGAGTTAGACGGGGAGCTGTTTTTT. The V call is TRBV7-3, the J call TRBJ2-2; 12 nucleotides agree with TRBD2. V lost 5 bases, J lost 7 bases, and 14 bases stayed unmatched. This CDR3 is 18 amino acids long. Germline V gene lookup returns CDR1 SGHTA and CDR2 FQGTGA. The complete variable domain, with remaining parts taken from reference TRBV7-3 and TRBJ2-2, reads GAGVSQTPSNKVTEKGKYVELRCDPISGHTALYWYRQSLGQGPEFLIYFQGTGAADDSGLPNDRFFAVRPEGSVSTLKIQRTERGDSAVYLCASSASASGRELDGELFFGEGSRLTVL.

This chain connects TRBV7-2 to TRBJ2-7; 10 bases align to TRBD2. V lost 3 bases, J lost 12 bases, and 5 bases stayed unmatched. The CDR3 runs to 12 residues. Germline loops: CDR1 SGHTA, CDR2 FQGNSA. DNA for the CDR3: TGTGCCAGCAGCTTGGTAGCGGGAGGACCGTACTTC. Its translation is CASSLVAGGPYF.

As for this clone: The sample carries other DNA sequences with the same CDR3. The rearrangement uses TRBV6-5 and TRBJ1-1, with TRBD1 identical over 8 bases. This CDR3 is 14 amino acids long. The V gene's germline CDR1 is MNHEY and CDR2 SVGAGI. With 5 bases clipped from V and 5 bases from J, the junction kept 7 bases outside the gene matches. CDR3 bases: TGTGCCAGCAGTACCAGGACAGGGATAACTGAAGCTTTCTTT. Its protein product is CASSTRTGITEAFF.

The J gene is TRBJ2-3, the V gene TRBV10-3, with D possibly TRBD2 on 6 matching bases. The germline gives CDR1 ENHRY, CDR2 SYGVKD. Deletions cut 0 bases from V and 0 bases from J, with 10 bases between. CDR3 size: 16 residues. CDR3 amino acids: CAISESRGSSTDTQYF. The CDR3 DNA is TGTGCCATCAGTGAGTCCCGGGGGTCTAGCACAGATACGCAGTATTTT.

The chain couples TRBV7-6 to TRBJ2-7; a possible D gene is TRBD2 (5 bases). Germline loops: CDR1 SGHVS, CDR2 FNYEAQ. The V end was cut by 4 bases, the J end by 3 bases, with 10 bases between. This CDR3 comprises 13 residues. Here the CDR3 reads CASSSELDYEQYF. The CDR3 nucleotides read TGTGCCAGCAGCTCCGAACTAGACTACGAGCAGTACTTC.

The rearrangement links TRBV4-3 to TRBJ2-6; the D is unclear. This CDR3 has 14 amino acids. CDR1 LGHNA and CDR2 YSLEER come from the germline V gene. V lost 4 bases and J lost 0, with 4 bases in between. CDR3 nucleotides: TGCGCCAGCAGCCCGAGCTCTGGGGCCAACGTCCTGACTTTC. Translating it yields CASSPSSGANVLTF.

The chain links TRBV14 to TRBJ2-7; D is possibly TRBD1 (6 bases). The germline V and J ends were trimmed by 4 bases and 2 bases, with 15 bases remaining between them. CDR1 and CDR2 (germline): SGHDN, FVKESK. The CDR3 covers 15 residues. The CDR3 DNA sequence: TGTGCCAGCAGCCCCGGACAGACCCTCGCCTACGAGCAGTACTTC. This sequence encodes CASSPGQTLAYEQYF.

J is TRBJ2-1 and V is TRBV4-1, with D uncertain. The germline V gene has CDR1 MGHRA and CDR2 YSYEKL. This CDR3 is 13 amino acids long. V was clipped by 7 bases and J by 9 bases, with 16 bases between them. The CDR3 nucleotides read TGCGCCAGCACCGCCAAGATGTCGGGTGAGCAGTTCTTC. Protein product: CASTAKMSGEQFF.

This clone was seen a few times. The chain has TRBV6-5 and TRBJ2-3; weak D call: TRBD2 (5 bases). Trimming pared 2 bases from V and 0 bases from J, leaving 9 bases between. This CDR3 is built from 15 residues. In germline, CDR1 is MNHEY, CDR2 SVGAGI. The CDR3 nucleotides are TGTGCCAGCAGTTACGCGGGCCCTAGCACAGATACGCAGTATTTT. This encodes CASSYAGPSTDTQYF.

V and J are TRBV28 and TRBJ1-5; D remains unclear. Trimming cost V 2 bases and J 0 bases, with 11 bases left between them. The length of the CDR3 is 16 residues. Per germline, CDR1 MDHEN and CDR2 SYDVKM. The CDR3 here is CASSLPGDGSNQPQHF. The CDR3, as DNA: TGTGCCAGCAGTTTACCCGGGGATGGTAGCAATCAGCCCCAGCATTTT. Looking up the rest from reference TRBV28 and TRBJ1-5 gives the full variable domain: DVKVTQSSRYLVKRTGEKVFLECVQDMDHENMFWYRQDPGLGLRLIYFSYDVKMKEKGDIPEGYSVSREKKERFSLILESASTNQTSMYLCASSLPGDGSNQPQHFGDGTRLSIL.

The chain employs TRBV6-6 and TRBJ2-7; 7 nucleotides agree with TRBD2. V trimming: 5 bases; J trimming: 4 bases; junction bases outside the gene matches: 8. CDR3 length: 14 residues. Germline V gene sequence: CDR1 MNHNY, CDR2 SVGAGI (reference sequence). CDR3: CASSGRSGGYEQYF. The CDR3 DNA is TGTGCCAGCAGTGGACGGTCGGGGGGTTACGAGCAGTACTTC.

The chain has TRBV2 and TRBJ2-5; D unresolved. V was trimmed by 8 bases and J by 11 bases, leaving 12 bases between them. The germline gives CDR1 SNHLY, CDR2 FYNNEI. This CDR3 is 10 amino acids long. The CDR3 reads CASRLGPQYF. In DNA form, the CDR3 reads TGTGCCAGCCGCCTGGGCCCTCAGTACTTC.

This chain joins TRBV28 and TRBJ1-2; tentative D call: TRBD1 (6 bases). Germline V CDR1 and CDR2: MDHEN, SYDVKM. V was cut by 3 bases and J by 8 bases, with 7 bases left in between. CDR3 length: 11 residues. In nucleotides, the CDR3 is TGTGCCAGCAGTTTCAGGGGCGGCTACACCTTC. Amino acids: CASSFRGGYTF.

This chain links TRBV5-1 with TRBJ2-3; TRBD2 matches 10 bases. The trim removed 2 bases at V and 3 bases at J, leaving 9 bases unmatched. The germline V gene has CDR1 SGHRS and CDR2 YFSETQ. This CDR3 spans 17 amino acids. The CDR3: CASSFSPSGRLTDTQYF. The CDR3 DNA reads TGCGCCAGCAGCTTTTCGCCTAGCGGGAGATTGACAGATACGCAGTATTTT. Together with reference TRBV5-1 and TRBJ2-3, the CDR3 gives the full variable domain: KAGVTQTPRYLIKTRGQQVTLSCSPISGHRSVSWYQQTPGQGLQFLFEYFSETQRNKGNFPGRFSGRQFSNSRSEMNVSTLELGDSALYLCASSFSPSGRLTDTQYFGPGTRLTVL.

This clone was counted only a few times. V gene TRBV27 combines with J gene TRBJ2-7; 14 positions match TRBD2. This CDR3 region has 16 residues. The V segment lost 5 bases and the J segment 1 base; nucleotides outside the gene matches: 4. Germline loops: CDR1 MNHEY, CDR2 SMNVEV (reference sequence). The CDR3 is CASSPGTSGSSYEQYF. The CDR3 bases are TGTGCCAGCAGTCCCGGGACTAGCGGGAGTTCCTACGAGCAGTACTTC.

V usage is TRBV5-4 and J usage is TRBJ2-3; tentative D call: TRBD2 (6 bases). V was shortened by 4 bases and J by 2 bases, with 14 bases between the two germline ends. The CDR3 runs to 15 residues. Germline CDR1 reads SGHNT; CDR2 reads YYREEE (reference sequence). The CDR3: CASSGRDLFTDTQYF. The CDR3 nucleotides read TGTGCCAGCAGCGGCCGGGACTTGTTCACAGATACGCAGTATTTT.